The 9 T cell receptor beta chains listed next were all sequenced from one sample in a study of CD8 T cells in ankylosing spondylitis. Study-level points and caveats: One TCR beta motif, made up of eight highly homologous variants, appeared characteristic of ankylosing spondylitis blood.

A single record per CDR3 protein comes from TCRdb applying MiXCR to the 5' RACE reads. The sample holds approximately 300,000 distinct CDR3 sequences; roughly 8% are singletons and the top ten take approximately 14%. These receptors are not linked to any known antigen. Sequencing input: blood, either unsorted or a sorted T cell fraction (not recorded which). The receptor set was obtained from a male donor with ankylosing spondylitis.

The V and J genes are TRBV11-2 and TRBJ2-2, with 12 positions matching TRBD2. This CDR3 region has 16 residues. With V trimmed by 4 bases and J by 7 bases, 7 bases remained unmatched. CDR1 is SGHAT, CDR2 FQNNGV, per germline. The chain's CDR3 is CASSSRLAGVIGELFF. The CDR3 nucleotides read TGTGCCAGCAGCTCCAGACTAGCGGGAGTGATCGGGGAGCTGTTTTTT.

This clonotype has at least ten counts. This chain's CDR3 is CASSLAGMNTEAFF. CDR3 nucleotides: TGTGCCAGCAGCTTAGCGGGGATGAACACTGAAGCTTTCTTT. The chain links TRBV7-8 to TRBJ1-1; no definite D call. The germline V gene encodes CDR1 SGHVS and CDR2 FQNEAQ. The CDR3 has 14 amino acids. Between the trimmed V and J ends, which lost 0 bases and 0 bases, there was a span of 5 bases.

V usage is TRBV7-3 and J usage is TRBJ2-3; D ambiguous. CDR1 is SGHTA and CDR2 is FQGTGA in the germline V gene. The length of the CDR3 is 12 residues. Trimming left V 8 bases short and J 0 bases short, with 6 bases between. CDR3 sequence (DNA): TGTGCCAGCGGGCTAAGCACAGATACGCAGTATTTT. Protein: CASGLSTDTQYF.

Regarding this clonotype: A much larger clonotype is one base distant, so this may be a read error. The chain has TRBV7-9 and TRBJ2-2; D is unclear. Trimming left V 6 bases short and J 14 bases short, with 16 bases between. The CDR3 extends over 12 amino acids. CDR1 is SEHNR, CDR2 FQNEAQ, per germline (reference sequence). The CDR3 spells CASSLGSRGLFF. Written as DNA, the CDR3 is TGTGCCAGCAGTTTGGGATCCAGAGGACTGTTTTTT. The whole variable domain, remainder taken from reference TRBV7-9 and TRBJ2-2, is DTGVSQNPRHKITKRGQNVTFRCDPISEHNRLYWYRQTLGQGPEFLTYFQNEAQLEKSRLLSDRFSAERPKGSFSTLEIQRTEQGDSAMYLCASSLGSRGLFFGEGSRLTVL.

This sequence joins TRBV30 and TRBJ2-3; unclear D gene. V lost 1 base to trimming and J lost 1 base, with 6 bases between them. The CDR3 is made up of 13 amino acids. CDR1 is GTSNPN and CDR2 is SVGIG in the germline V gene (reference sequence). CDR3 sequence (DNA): TGTGCCTGGAGTGGAAAGGGCACAGATACGCAGTATTTT. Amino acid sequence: CAWSGKGTDTQYF.

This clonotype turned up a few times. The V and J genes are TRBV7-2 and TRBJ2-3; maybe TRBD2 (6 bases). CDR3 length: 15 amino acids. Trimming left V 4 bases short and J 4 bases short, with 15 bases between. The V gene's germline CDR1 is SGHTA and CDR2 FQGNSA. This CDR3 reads CASSSRTGVADTQYF. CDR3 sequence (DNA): TGTGCCAGCAGCTCACGGACGGGAGTGGCAGATACGCAGTATTTT.

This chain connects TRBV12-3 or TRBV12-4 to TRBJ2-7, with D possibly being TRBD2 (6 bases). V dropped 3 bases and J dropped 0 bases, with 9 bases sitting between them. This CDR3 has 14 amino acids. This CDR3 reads CASSFAGTSYEQYF. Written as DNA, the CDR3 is TGTGCCAGCAGTTTTGCGGGGACCTCCTACGAGCAGTACTTC.

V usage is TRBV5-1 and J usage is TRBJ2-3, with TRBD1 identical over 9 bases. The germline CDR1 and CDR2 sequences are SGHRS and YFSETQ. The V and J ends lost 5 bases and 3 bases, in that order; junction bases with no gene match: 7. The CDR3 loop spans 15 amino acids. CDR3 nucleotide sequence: TGCGCCAGCAGTCGGGACAGGGTTCAGACAGATACGCAGTATTTT. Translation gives CASSRDRVQTDTQYF.

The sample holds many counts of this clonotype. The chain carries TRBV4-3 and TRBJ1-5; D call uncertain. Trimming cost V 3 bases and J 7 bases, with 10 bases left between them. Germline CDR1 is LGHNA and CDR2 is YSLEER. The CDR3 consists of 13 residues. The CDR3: CASSQWVRQPQHF. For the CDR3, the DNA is TGCGCCAGCAGCCAGTGGGTACGCCAGCCCCAGCATTTT.